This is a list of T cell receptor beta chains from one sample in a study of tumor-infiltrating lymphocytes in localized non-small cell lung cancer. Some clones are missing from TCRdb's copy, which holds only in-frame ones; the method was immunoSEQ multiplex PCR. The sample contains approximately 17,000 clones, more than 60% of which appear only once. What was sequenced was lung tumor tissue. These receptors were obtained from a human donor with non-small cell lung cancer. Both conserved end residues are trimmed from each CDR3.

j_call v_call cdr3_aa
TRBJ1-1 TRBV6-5 ASSYSRGGNTEAF
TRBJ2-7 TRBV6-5 ASSLKHLLREQY
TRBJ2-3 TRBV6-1 ASSERGGRADTQY
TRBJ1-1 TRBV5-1 ASSLEGTEAF
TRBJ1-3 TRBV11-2 ASSPGTPGNTIY
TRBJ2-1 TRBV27 ASKWASGYNEQF
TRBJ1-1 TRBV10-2 ASSAGTTGTEAF
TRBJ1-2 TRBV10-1 ASSDGDYGYT
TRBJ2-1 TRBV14 ASSQALTDYNEQF
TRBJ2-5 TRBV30 AWSVGTSGLETQY
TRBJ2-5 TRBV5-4 ASSLPPAGGRETQY
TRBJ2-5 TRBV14 ASTRQGQETQY
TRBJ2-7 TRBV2 ASNRGLAAEQY
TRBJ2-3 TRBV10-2 ASSDPSGGGTDTQY
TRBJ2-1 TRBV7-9 ASSFIGNEQF
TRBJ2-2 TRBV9 ASSLQSDQNTGELF
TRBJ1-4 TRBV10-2 ASSPTGSPNEKLF
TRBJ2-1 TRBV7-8 ASSLSSRNNEQF
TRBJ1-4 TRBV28 ASSFQGGEKLF
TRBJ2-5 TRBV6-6 AISPDGEETQY
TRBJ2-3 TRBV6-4 ASSAGFASTDTQY
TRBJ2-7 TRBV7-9 ASSLAPGDNYEQY
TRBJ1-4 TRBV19 ASRADLADPNEKLF
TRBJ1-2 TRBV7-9 ASTDTNYGYT
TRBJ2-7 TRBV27 ASSRQGANYEQY
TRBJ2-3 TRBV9 ASSVGPEHTDTQY
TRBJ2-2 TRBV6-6 ASLLSGGRGELF
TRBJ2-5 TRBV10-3 AISEPGTSGRVGETQY
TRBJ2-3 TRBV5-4 ASSLNQGVGDTQY
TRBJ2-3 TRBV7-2 ASSLAGRSDTQY
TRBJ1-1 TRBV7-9 ASRLGGHSTEAF
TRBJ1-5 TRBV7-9 ASSSGQFQPQH
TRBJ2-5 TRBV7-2 ASSRGGDRETQY
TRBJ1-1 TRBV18 ASSPLTGRGTEAF
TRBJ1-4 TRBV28 ASFSQGAPNEKLF
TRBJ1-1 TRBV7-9 ASSFLGPNTEAF
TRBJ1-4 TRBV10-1 ASSGEQREKLF
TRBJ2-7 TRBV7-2 ASSLALSGRAGEQY
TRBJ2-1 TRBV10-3 AISESGTPSEQF
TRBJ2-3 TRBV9 ASSGPLAGRTDTQY
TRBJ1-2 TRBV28 ASSLVGGAGGYT
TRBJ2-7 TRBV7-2 ATTPGASGNYEQY
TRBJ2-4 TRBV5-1 ASAQGVTKNIQY
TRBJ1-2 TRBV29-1 SVGTGRSDGYT
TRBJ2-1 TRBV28 ASSQPLPTSPRFYNEQF
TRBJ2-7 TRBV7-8 ASSLEGGKTYEQY
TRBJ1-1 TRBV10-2 ASTDGRANTEAF
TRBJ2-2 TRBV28 ASSFLSGGNTGELF
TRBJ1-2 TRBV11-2 ASSLQNYGYT
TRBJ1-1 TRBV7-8 ASSLELTGRSEAF
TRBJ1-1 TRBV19 ASSMSARVGAF
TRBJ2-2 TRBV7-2 ASSFRSGLLFGELF
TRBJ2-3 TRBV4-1 ASSPRLAGSSNTDTQY
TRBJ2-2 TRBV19 ASSKTPQGVRGTGELF